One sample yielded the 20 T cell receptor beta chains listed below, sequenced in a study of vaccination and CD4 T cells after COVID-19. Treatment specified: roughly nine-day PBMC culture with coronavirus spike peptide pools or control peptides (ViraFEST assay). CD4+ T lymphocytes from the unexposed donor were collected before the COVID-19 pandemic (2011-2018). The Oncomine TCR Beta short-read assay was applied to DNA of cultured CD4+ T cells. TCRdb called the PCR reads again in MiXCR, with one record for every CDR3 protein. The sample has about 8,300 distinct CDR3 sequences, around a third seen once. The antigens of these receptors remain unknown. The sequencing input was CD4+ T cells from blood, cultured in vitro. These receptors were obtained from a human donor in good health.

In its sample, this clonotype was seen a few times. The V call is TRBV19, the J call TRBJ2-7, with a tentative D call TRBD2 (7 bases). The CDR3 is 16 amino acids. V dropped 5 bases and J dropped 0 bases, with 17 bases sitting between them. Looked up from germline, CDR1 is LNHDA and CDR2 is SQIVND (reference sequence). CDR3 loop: CASSEGGGGFSYEQYF. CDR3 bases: TGTGCCAGTAGTGAGGGGGGCGGGGGATTCTCCTACGAGCAGTACTTC.

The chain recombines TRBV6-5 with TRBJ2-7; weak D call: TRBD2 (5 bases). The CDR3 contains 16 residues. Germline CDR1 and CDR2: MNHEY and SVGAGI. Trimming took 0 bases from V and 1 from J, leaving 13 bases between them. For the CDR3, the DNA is TGTGCCAGCAGTTACTCGAAGGGAGAAGTTTCCTACGAGCAGTACTTC. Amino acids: CASSYSKGEVSYEQYF.

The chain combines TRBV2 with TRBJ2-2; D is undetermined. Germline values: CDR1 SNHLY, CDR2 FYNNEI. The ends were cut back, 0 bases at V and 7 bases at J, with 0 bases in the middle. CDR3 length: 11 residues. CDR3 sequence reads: CASSEAGELFF. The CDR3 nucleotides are TGTGCCAGCAGTGAAGCCGGGGAGCTGTTTTTT.

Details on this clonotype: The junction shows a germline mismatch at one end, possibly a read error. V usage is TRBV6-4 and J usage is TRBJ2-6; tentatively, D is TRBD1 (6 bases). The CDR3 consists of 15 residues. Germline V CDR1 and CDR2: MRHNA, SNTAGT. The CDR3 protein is CASSPQGSEANVLTF. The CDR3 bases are TGTGCCAGCAGTCCACAGGGCTCTGAGGCCAACGTCCTGACTTTC.

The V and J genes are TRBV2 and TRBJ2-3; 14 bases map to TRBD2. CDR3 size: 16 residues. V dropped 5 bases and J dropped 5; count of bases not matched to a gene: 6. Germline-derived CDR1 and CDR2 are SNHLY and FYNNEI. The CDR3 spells CASSPRTSGGLDTQYF. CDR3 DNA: TGTGCCAGCAGTCCCCGGACTAGCGGGGGGCTAGATACGCAGTATTTT.

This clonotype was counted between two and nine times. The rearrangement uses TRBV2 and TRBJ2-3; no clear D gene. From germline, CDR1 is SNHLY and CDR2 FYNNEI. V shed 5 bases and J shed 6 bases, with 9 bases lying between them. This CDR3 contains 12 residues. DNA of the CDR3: TGTGCCAGCAGTAGCGAGAGGGATACGCAGTATTTT. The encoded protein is CASSSERDTQYF.

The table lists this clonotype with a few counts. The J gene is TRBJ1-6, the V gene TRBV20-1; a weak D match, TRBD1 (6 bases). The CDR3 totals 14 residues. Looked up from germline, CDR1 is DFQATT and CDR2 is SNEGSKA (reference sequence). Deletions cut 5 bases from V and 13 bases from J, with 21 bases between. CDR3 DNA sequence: TGCAGTGCTCACGGGACATCGGGCCGAGAGCCCCTCCACTTT. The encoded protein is CSAHGTSGREPLHF.

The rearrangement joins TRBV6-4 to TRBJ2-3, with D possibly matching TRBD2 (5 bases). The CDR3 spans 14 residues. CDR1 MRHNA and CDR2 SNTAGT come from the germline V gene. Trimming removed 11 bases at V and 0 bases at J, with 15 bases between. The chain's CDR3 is CAGECPPSTDTQYF. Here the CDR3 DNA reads TGTGCCGGGGAGTGTCCCCCTAGCACAGATACGCAGTATTTT.

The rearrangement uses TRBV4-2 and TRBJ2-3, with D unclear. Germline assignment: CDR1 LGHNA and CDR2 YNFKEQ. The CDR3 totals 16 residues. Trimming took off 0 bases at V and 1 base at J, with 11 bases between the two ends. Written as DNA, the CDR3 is TGTGCCAGCAGCCAAGATCCCGGCAGAGGCACAGATACGCAGTATTTT. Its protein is CASSQDPGRGTDTQYF.

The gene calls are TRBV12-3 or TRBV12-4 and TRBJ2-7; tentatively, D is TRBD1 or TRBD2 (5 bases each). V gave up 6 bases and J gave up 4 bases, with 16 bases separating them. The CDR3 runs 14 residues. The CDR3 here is CASRPPGRTYEQYF. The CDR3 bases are TGTGCCAGCAGACCACCGGGACGGACGTACGAGCAGTACTTC.

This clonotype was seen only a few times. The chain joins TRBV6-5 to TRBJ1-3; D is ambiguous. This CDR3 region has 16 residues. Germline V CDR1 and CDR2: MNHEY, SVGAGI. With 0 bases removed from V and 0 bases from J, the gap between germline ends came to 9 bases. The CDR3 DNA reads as TGTGCCAGCAGTTACTCCCGTCCGGACTCTGGAAACACCATATATTTT. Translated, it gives CASSYSRPDSGNTIYF.

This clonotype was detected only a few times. The chain's CDR3 is CASSRQGKSSTGELFF. The CDR3 nucleotides are TGTGCCAGCAGTCGACAGGGAAAGTCCTCCACCGGGGAGCTGTTTTTT. V and J are TRBV6-1 and TRBJ2-2; TRBD1 matches at 7 bases. Germline CDR1 and CDR2: MNHNS and SASEGT. The CDR3 is 16 residues long. The trim removed 5 bases at V and 4 bases at J, leaving 10 bases unmatched.

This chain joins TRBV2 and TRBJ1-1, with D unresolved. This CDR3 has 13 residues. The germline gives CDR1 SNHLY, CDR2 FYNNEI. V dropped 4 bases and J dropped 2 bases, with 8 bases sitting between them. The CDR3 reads CASSATANTEAFF. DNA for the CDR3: TGTGCCAGCAGTGCAACTGCTAACACTGAAGCTTTCTTT. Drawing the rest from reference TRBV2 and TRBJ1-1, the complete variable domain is EPEVTQTPSHQVTQMGQEVILRCVPISNHLYFYWYRQILGQKVEFLVSFYNNEISEKSEIFDDQFSVERPDGSNFTLKIRSTKLEDSAMYFCASSATANTEAFFGQGTRLTVV.

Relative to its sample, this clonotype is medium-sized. DNA of the CDR3: TGTGCCAGTAGCAAGGGACAGGGGATTAGGGCTTTCTTT. Translating it yields CASSKGQGIRAFF. The rearrangement uses TRBV19 and TRBJ1-1; 10 nucleotides match TRBD1. Germline assignment: CDR1 LNHDA and CDR2 SQIVND (reference sequence). The V and J ends lost 6 bases and 11 bases, in that order; junction bases with no gene match: 9. The CDR3 covers 13 residues.

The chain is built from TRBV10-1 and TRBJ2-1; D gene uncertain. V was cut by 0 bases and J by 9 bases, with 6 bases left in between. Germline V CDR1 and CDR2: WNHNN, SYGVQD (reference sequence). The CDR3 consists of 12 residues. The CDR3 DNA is TGCGCCAGCAGTGAGTCGAGAGGTGAGCAGTTCTTC. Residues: CASSESRGEQFF.

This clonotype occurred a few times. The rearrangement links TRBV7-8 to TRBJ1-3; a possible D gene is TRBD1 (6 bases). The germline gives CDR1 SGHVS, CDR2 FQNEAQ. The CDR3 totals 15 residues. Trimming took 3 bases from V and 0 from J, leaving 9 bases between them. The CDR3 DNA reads TGTGCCAGCAGCTTGGACAGATACTCTGGAAACACCATATATTTT. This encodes CASSLDRYSGNTIYF.

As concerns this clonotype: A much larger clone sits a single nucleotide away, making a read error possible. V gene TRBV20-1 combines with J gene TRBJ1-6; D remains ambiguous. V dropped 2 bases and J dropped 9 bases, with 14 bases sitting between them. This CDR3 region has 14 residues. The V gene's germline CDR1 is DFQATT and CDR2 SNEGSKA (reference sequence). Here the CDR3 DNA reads TGCAGTGCTAGATTTCCGGACCTAAGTTCACCCCTCCACTTT. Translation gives CSARFPDLSSPLHF.

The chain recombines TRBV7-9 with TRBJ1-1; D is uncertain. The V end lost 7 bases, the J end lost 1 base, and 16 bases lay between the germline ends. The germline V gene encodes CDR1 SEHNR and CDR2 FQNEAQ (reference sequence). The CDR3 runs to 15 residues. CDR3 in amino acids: CASNQAASTNTEAFF. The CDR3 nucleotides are TGTGCCAGCAACCAAGCGGCCAGTACGAACACTGAAGCTTTCTTT.

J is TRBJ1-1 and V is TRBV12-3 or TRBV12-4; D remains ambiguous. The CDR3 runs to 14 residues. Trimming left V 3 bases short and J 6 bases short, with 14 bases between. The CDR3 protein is CASSLGGGDPEAFF. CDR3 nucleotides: TGTGCCAGCAGTTTGGGAGGTGGGGATCCTGAAGCTTTCTTT.

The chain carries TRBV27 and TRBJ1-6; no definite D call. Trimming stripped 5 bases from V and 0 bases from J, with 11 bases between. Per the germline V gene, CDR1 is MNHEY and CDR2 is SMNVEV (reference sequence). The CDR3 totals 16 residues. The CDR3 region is CASSPRTSSYNSPLHF. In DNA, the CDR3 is TGTGCCAGCAGTCCTCGGACGAGCTCCTATAATTCACCCCTCCACTTT.